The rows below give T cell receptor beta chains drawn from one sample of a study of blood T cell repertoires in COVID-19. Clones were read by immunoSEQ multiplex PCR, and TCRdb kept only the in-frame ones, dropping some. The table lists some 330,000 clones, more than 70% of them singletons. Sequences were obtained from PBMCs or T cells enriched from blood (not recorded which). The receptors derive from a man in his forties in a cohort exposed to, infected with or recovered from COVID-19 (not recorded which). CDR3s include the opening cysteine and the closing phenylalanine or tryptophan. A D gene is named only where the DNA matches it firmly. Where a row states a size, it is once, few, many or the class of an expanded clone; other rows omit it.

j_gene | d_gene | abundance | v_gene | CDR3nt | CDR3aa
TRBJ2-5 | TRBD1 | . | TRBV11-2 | TGTGCCAGCAGCTCCAGGGGGCACATCCAAGAGACCCAGTACTTC | CASSSRGHIQETQYF
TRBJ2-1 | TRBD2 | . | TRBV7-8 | TGTGCCAGCAGCTCTAGCGGGAGGAGGCACAATGAGCAGTTCTTC | CASSSSGRRHNEQFF
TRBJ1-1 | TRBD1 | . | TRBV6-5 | TGTGCCAGCAGGCCAGGGGGCGCTGTCACTGAAGCTTTCTTT | CASRPGGAVTEAFF
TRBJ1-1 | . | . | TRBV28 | TGTGCCAGCAGCCACTCCATGAACACTGAAGCTTTCTTT | CASSHSMNTEAFF
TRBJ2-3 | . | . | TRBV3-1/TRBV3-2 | TGTGCCAGCAGCCAACGAGGGAGCACAGATACGCAGTATTTT | CASSQRGSTDTQYF
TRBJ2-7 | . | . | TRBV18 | TGTGCCAGCTCACCGCAGGGTTTCGAGCAGTACTTC | CASSPQGFEQYF
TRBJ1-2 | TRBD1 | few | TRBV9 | TGTGCCAGCAGACAAACGGGACAGCCTAACTATGGCTACACCTTC | CASRQTGQPNYGYTF
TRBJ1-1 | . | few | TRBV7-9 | TGTGCCAGCAGCTCCGAAGTCGGGAACACTGAAGCTTTCTTT | CASSSEVGNTEAFF
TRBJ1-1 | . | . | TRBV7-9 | TGTGCCAGCAGCTTGCAGGGGATGAACACTGAAGCTTTCTTT | CASSLQGMNTEAFF
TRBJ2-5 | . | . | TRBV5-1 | TGCGCCAGCAGCCCGGTGGGGAGCGAGACCCAGTACTTC | CASSPVGSETQYF
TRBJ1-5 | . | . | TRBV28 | TGTGCCAGCAGTTTAATGGAGTTAAGACAGCCCCAGCATTTT | CASSLMELRQPQHF